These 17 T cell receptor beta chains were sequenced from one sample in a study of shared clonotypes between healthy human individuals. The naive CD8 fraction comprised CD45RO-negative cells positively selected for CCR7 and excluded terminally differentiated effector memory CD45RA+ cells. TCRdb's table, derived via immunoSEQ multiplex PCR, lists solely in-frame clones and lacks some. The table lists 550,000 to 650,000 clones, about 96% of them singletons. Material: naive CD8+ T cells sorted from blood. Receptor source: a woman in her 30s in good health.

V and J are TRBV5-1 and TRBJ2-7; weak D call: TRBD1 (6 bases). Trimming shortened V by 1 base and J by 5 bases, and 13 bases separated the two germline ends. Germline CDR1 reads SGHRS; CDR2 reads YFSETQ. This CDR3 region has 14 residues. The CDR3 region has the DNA TGCGCCAGCAGCTTGACAGGGATCGCGAACGAGCAGTACTTC. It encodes CASSLTGIANEQYF. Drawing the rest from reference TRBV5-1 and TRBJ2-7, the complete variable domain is KAGVTQTPRYLIKTRGQQVTLSCSPISGHRSVSWYQQTPGQGLQFLFEYFSETQRNKGNFPGRFSGRQFSNSRSEMNVSTLELGDSALYLCASSLTGIANEQYFGPGTRLTVT.

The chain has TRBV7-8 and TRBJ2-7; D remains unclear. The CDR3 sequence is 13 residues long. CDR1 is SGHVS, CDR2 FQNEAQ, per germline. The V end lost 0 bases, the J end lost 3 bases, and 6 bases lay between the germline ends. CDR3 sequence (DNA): TGTGCCAGCAGCTTAGCCCCGGGCTACGAGCAGTACTTC. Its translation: CASSLAPGYEQYF.

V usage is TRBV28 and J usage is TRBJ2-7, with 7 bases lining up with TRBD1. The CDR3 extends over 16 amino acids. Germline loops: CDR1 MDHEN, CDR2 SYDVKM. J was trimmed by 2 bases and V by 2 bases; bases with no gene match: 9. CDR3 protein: CASSLVRDSFTYEQYF. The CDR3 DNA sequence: TGTGCCAGCAGTTTAGTTCGGGACAGTTTTACCTACGAGCAGTACTTC.

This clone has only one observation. The CDR3 region is CATSRELLRDRGYEQYF. The CDR3 DNA sequence: TGTGCCACCAGCAGAGAGCTACTACGGGACAGGGGCTACGAGCAGTACTTC. V gene TRBV15 combines with J gene TRBJ2-7, with 10 bases fitting TRBD1. Germline V gene sequence: CDR1 LNHNV, CDR2 YYDKDF (reference sequence). The CDR3 length is 17 residues. The V and J ends lost 0 bases and 3 bases, in that order; junction bases with no gene match: 8.

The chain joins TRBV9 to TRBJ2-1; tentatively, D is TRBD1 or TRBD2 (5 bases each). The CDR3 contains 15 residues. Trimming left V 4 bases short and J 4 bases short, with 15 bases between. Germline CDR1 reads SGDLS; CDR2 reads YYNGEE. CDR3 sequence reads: CASSSGRSLYNEQFF. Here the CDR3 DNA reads TGTGCCAGCAGCTCGGGACGAAGCTTATACAATGAGCAGTTCTTC.

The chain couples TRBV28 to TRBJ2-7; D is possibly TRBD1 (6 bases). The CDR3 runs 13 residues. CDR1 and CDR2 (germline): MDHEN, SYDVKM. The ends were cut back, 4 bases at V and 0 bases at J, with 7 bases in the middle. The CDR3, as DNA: TGTGCCAGCAGTTGGGACACCTCCTACGAGCAGTACTTC. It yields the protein CASSWDTSYEQYF. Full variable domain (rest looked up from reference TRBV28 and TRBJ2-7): DVKVTQSSRYLVKRTGEKVFLECVQDMDHENMFWYRQDPGLGLRLIYFSYDVKMKEKGDIPEGYSVSREKKERFSLILESASTNQTSMYLCASSWDTSYEQYFGPGTRLTVT.

This chain's CDR3 is CASSFNEQFF. The CDR3 region has the DNA TGTGCCAGCAGTTTTAACGAGCAGTTCTTC. This rearrangement joins TRBV27 to TRBJ2-1; D ambiguous. Trimming took 3 bases from V and 10 from J, leaving 4 bases between them. Germline loops: CDR1 MNHEY, CDR2 SMNVEV (reference sequence). There are 10 residues in the CDR3.

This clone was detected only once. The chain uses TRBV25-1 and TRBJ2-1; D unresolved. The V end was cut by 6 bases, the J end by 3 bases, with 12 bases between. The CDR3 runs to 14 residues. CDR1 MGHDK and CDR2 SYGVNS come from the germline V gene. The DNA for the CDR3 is TGTGCCAGCAGCCCCACCCGGAACTACAATGAGCAGTTCTTC. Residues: CASSPTRNYNEQFF.

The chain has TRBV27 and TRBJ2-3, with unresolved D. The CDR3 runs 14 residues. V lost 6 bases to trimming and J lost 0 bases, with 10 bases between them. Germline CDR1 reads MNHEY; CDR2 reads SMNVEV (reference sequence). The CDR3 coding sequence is TGTGCCAGCAGCATCCGATCTAGCACAGATACGCAGTATTTT. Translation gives CASSIRSSTDTQYF.

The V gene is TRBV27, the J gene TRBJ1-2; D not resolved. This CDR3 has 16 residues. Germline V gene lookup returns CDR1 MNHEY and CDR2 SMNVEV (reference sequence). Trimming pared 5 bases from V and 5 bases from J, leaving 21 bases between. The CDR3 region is CASSREGDTTDYGYTF. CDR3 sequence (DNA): TGTGCCAGCAGTAGGGAGGGAGACACCACGGATTATGGCTACACCTTC.

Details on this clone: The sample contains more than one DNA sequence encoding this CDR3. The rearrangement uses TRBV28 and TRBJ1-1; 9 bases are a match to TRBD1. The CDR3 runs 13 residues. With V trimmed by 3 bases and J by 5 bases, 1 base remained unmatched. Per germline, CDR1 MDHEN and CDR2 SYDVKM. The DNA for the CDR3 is TGTGCCAGCAGTTTGACAGGGGGGACTGAAGCTTTCTTT. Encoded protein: CASSLTGGTEAFF. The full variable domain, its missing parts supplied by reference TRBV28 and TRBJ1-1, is DVKVTQSSRYLVKRTGEKVFLECVQDMDHENMFWYRQDPGLGLRLIYFSYDVKMKEKGDIPEGYSVSREKKERFSLILESASTNQTSMYLCASSLTGGTEAFFGQGTRLTVV.

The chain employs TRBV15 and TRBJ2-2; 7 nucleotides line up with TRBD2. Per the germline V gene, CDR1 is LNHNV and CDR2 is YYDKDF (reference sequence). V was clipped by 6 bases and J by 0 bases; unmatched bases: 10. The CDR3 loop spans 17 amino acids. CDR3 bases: TGTGCCACCAGAAACGGCTATGGGACTACGAACACCGGGGAGCTGTTTTTT. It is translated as CATRNGYGTTNTGELFF.

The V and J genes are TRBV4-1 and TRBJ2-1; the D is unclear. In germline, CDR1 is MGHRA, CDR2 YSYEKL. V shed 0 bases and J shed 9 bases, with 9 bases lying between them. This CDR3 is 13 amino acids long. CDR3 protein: CASSQDRLSEQFF. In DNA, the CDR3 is TGCGCCAGCAGCCAAGATCGCCTATCTGAGCAGTTCTTC.

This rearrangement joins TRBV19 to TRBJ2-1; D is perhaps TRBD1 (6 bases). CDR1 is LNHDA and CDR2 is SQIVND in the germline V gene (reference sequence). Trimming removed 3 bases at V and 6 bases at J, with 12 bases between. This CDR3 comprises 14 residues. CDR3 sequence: CASSIVTGGNEQFF. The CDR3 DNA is TGTGCCAGTAGTATTGTGACAGGAGGCAATGAGCAGTTCTTC. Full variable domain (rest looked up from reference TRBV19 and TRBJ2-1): DGGITQSPKYLFRKEGQNVTLSCEQNLNHDAMYWYRQDPGQGLRLIYYSQIVNDFQKGDIAEGYSVSREKKESFPLTVTSAQKNPTAFYLCASSIVTGGNEQFFGPGTRLTVL.

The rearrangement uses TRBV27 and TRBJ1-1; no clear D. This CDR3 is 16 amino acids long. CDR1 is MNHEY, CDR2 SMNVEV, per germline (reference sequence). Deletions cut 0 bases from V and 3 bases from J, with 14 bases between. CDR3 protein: CASSLSLIGQDTEAFF. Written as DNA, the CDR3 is TGTGCCAGCAGTTTATCCCTCATTGGGCAAGACACTGAAGCTTTCTTT.

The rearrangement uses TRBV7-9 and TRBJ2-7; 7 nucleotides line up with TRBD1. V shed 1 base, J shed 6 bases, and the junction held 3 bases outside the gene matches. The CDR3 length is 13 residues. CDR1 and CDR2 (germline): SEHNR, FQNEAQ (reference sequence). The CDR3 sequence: CASSLGGQLEQYF. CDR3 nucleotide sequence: TGTGCCAGCAGCTTAGGGGGACAGCTCGAGCAGTACTTC.

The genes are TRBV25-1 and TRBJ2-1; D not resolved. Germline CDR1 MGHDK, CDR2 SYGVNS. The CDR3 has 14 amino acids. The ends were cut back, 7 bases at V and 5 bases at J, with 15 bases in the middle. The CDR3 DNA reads TGTGCCAGCACCCCCCTTGCGCAAGACAATGAGCAGTTCTTC. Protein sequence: CASTPLAQDNEQFF.